The T cell receptor beta chain described here comes from a study of T cells in Graves' hyperthyroidism and ophthalmopathy. Turning to the study itself: Prior to any treatment, at the point of initial diagnosis, peripheral blood was collected.

Graves' hyperthyroidism qualified as stable when ophthalmopathy did not progress within 18 months. This clonotype was detected ten times or more. Germline lookup yields CDR1 SNHLY and CDR2 FYNNEI. Trimming took 2 bases from V and 8 from J, leaving 5 bases between them. This CDR3 is 11 amino acids long. TCR beta CDR3 regions were amplified from RNA. HTBI primers were used for first-round RT-PCR of the TCR CDR3. Each CDR3 protein gets one entry after TCRdb re-called the multiplex PCR reads with MiXCR. The sample contains approximately 640,000 distinct CDR3 sequences, roughly 16% of which appear only once.

The V call is TRBV2, the J call TRBJ2-3, with D unresolved. The sequenced material came from blood. This clonotype was obtained from a woman between 25 and 40 years old with Graves' hyperthyroidism. This CDR3 reads CASSEMSTQYF. The CDR3 region has the DNA TGTGCCAGCAGTGAAATGAGTACGCAGTATTTT.